The source of this T cell receptor (beta chain) is a study of T cells in Graves' hyperthyroidism and ophthalmopathy (dated by TCRdb to the late 2010s). Background on the whole study: To identify TCR V-J signatures that set the groups apart, the researchers used a discovery cohort of about a hundred patients, made up of approximately 43 with Graves' ophthalmopathy and some 60 with stable Graves' hyperthyroidism. Prospective prediction of ophthalmopathy was tested in an independent validation cohort consisting of 18 hyperthyroidism patients and approximately 16 patients who later progressed to ophthalmopathy. The 90 or so discovery patients were randomly split 7:3 into training and test sets. Thyroid tissue and blood T-cell repertoires from more than 5 Graves' hyperthyroidism patients were also compared in the study. After sampling, hyperthyroidism patients received methimazole starting at 30 mg daily, and ophthalmopathy patients received high-dose intravenous methylprednisolone. TCR Vbeta CDR3 sequencing of approximately 140 peripheral blood samples (43 ophthalmopathy, around 80 hyperthyroidism and about 17 progressor patients) is reported in the paper.

Turning to this clonotype: The clone's antigen remains unknown. Base qualities are not recorded, but no much larger clone differs from it by a single base.

Stable Graves' hyperthyroidism was defined as no progression to ophthalmopathy during 18 months of follow-up. The hyperthyroidism patients were between 18 and 65 years old and newly diagnosed, with a disease duration of less than 2 months. Any patient with an uncontrolled infection, another autoimmune disease, pregnancy or lactation was excluded. Clinical symptoms, serum thyroxine and TRAb, thyroid ultrasound, and orbital computed tomography formed the basis for the diagnoses. Total RNA was extracted with Trizol reagent, and quality was checked on an Agilent 2100 Bioanalyzer. Sequences SQVTM (CDR1) and ANQGSEA (CDR2) are obtained from the germline V gene. The CDR3, cysteine through phenylalanine, is 15 amino acids long. CDR3 DNA is the only sequence kept; it has 45 bases, read in frame from the first base. The junction shows trimming of 8 bases on V and 0 bases on J, plus 17 bases between the germline ends.

Overall study outcomes, separate from this receptor: In cross-validation, a model built on a 13 V-J signature told ophthalmopathy apart from stable hyperthyroidism with 85% to 90% sensitivity and roughly 81% specificity, and in testing the same model reached 80%/75%. No statistical method was used to set the sample size in advance, and investigators knew the group allocation. During validation, the model predicted progression to ophthalmopathy a median of about 6.5 months ahead of onset, with roughly 65% sensitivity and around 72% specificity. Most expanded thyroid clonotypes (frequency above 0.001) were also detected in blood, a finding suggesting that blood repertoires may reflect thyroid immune responses.

Amplification of TCR beta CDR3 regions was carried out from RNA transcripts. The first round of RT-PCR for the TCR CDR3 was performed with the HTBI primer set and the Qiagen OneStep RT-PCR kit. A second multiplex PCR round built the libraries, followed by size selection and purification. The libraries were sequenced on an Illumina HiSeq2000 using paired-end 100 bp reads. Concerning the study's data processing: SOAPnuke was used to process the raw data, throwing out any read that contained adapters or uncalled bases, had a mean Phred below 15, or lacked an exact constant-primer or identifier match. COPE v1.2.5 was used to merge the high-quality paired reads, and each unique nucleotide sequence was defined as a clonotype. Clonotypes were aligned to IMGT TRBV, TRBD and TRBJ reference segments using MiTCR v1.1. Only V-J combinations with frequency above 0.0001, covering roughly 99% of repertoires, were analysed. A TCS score was defined as the ratio between F50 (clonal expansion) and ExV (chaos), using BLOSUM62-based TCRdist between CDR3 peptides within each V-J. Welch's t-statistics and random forest reduced around 550 V-J features to roughly 13, which were used in a naive Bayes classifier (R e1071). Using fastp at Q25 and MiXCR, TCRdb reprocessed the public reads and kept productive beta chains. Under each unique CDR3 protein, matching rows form one entry showing the most common genes and DNA. TCRdb's processing, not the authors', yielded these V and J calls. Here the sample has some 510,000 distinct CDR3 sequences; about 43% occur a single time. The top ten clonotypes cover approximately 8.2% of the sample.

The receptor chain draws on TRBV29-1 and TRBJ1-3; the D segment could be TRBD1, given 5 matching bases. The material sequenced was peripheral blood or thyroid tissue (not recorded which). This clonotype was sampled from a woman between 18 and 29 years old with Graves' hyperthyroidism. Donor details come from another sample of the same person, matched by shared clones. CDR3 region: CSPMGLTSSGNTIYF. The sequenced DNA is TGCAGCCCGATGGGACTCACAAGCTCTGGAAACACCATATATTTT.